What follows are 31 T cell receptor beta chains derived from one specimen sequenced in a study of shared clonotypes between healthy human individuals. Sequenced by immunoSEQ multiplex PCR; TCRdb stores in-frame clones only, minus some. This sample has roughly 2.2 million clones, with roughly 93% found just once. The specimen was naive CD4+ T cells from PBMCs. Subset: CD45RA+ positively selected. The receptor set was obtained from a man aged 18 to 35 in good health. Some clones in this sample may be carry-over from other donors' samples.

This rearrangement joins TRBV5-6 to TRBJ1-2; 7 bases are shared with TRBD1. CDR1 is SGHDT, CDR2 YYEEEE, per germline. This CDR3 comprises 14 residues. J was trimmed by 3 bases and V by 4 bases; bases with no gene match: 6. The CDR3: CASSSGTAHYGYTF. Here the CDR3 DNA reads TGTGCCAGCAGCAGCGGGACAGCCCACTATGGCTACACCTTC.

The chain employs TRBV27 and TRBJ2-7; 7 nucleotides line up with TRBD2. CDR1 and CDR2 (germline): MNHEY, SMNVEV (reference sequence). V trimming: 5 bases; J trimming: 7 bases; junction bases outside the gene matches: 17. The CDR3 has 16 residues. The CDR3 coding sequence is TGTGCCAGCAGTCCCCAGCGGGATTGGTCCACGGGGGAGCAGTACTTC. Translating it yields CASSPQRDWSTGEQYF.

The rearrangement joins TRBV28 to TRBJ2-1, with D perhaps given as TRBD1 or TRBD2 (6 bases each). The CDR3 spans 16 residues. In germline, CDR1 is MDHEN, CDR2 SYDVKM. The V end lost 6 bases, the J end lost 3 bases, and 18 bases lay between the germline ends. Here the CDR3 DNA reads TGTGCCAGCAGCGGAGGGGGTGCTAATAACTACAATGAGCAGTTCTTC. It is translated as CASSGGGANNYNEQFF.

CDR3 sequence reads: CASSQDRGTSVDEQFF. The CDR3 nucleotides are TGCGCCAGCAGCCAAGATCGAGGGACTAGCGTGGATGAGCAGTTCTTC. V gene TRBV4-1 combines with J gene TRBJ2-1, with 10 bases matching TRBD2. Trimming took 0 bases from V and 8 from J; bases not matched to a gene: 7. The CDR3 extends over 16 amino acids. Germline-derived CDR1 and CDR2 are MGHRA and YSYEKL.

The gene calls are TRBV7-2 and TRBJ1-4; 10 bases line up with TRBD1. The CDR3 runs to 17 residues. The germline V gene has CDR1 SGHTA and CDR2 FQGNSA. The V gene end was trimmed by 5 bases and the J gene end by 3 bases; junction bases not matched to a gene: 9. This chain's CDR3 is CASSIRDRGLSNEKLFF. In nucleotides, the CDR3 is TGTGCCAGCAGCATCCGGGACAGGGGACTCTCTAATGAAAAACTGTTTTTT.

The genes are TRBV7-2 and TRBJ2-1; the match to TRBD2 covers 11 bases. CDR1 is SGHTA, CDR2 FQGNSA, per germline. Trimming removed 0 bases from V and 6 bases from J; junction bases left unmatched: 7. The CDR3 covers 17 residues. In DNA form, the CDR3 reads TGTGCCAGCAGCTTAGCTAGACTAGCGGGACGCGGCAATGAGCAGTTCTTC. It encodes CASSLARLAGRGNEQFF.

The rearrangement uses TRBV5-5 and TRBJ2-7; possible D gene TRBD2, 6 bases. Germline lookup yields CDR1 SGHKS and CDR2 YYEKEE (reference sequence). Trimming pared 0 bases from V and 2 bases from J, leaving 12 bases between. The CDR3 sequence is 15 residues long. This CDR3 reads CASSLGTTLTYEQYF. The CDR3 DNA reads TGTGCCAGCAGCTTGGGGACTACCCTAACCTACGAGCAGTACTTC.

The gene calls are TRBV7-6 and TRBJ2-1; tentatively, D is TRBD2 (6 bases). CDR3 length: 16 amino acids. The germline V gene has CDR1 SGHVS and CDR2 FNYEAQ. Between the trimmed V and J ends, which lost 5 bases and 4 bases, there was a span of 18 bases. The CDR3 DNA is TGTGCCAGCAGCCTGGGGTTAGCGGCGGCTTACAATGAGCAGTTCTTC. This codes for CASSLGLAAAYNEQFF.

About this clone itself: Other nucleotide sequences from this sample produce the same CDR3. The V gene is TRBV2, the J gene TRBJ1-4; 8 bases map to TRBD1. Trimming removed 6 bases from V and 8 bases from J; junction bases left unmatched: 8. This CDR3 has 14 amino acids. Germline CDR1 is SNHLY and CDR2 is FYNNEI. The CDR3, as DNA: TGTGCCAGCAGCCCGGGACAGGTGGGAGAAAAACTGTTTTTT. Translation gives CASSPGQVGEKLFF.

This chain connects TRBV5-1 to TRBJ2-7, with D possibly being TRBD2 (6 bases). Germline V lookup: CDR1 SGHRS, CDR2 YFSETQ. There are 16 residues in the CDR3. V lost 0 bases and J 3 bases, leaving 16 bases between the germline ends. The CDR3 sequence is CASSLGPGTDGYEQYF. Written as DNA, the CDR3 is TGCGCCAGCAGCTTGGGGCCGGGGACTGACGGCTACGAGCAGTACTTC. Drawing the rest from reference TRBV5-1 and TRBJ2-7, the complete variable domain is KAGVTQTPRYLIKTRGQQVTLSCSPISGHRSVSWYQQTPGQGLQFLFEYFSETQRNKGNFPGRFSGRQFSNSRSEMNVSTLELGDSALYLCASSLGPGTDGYEQYFGPGTRLTVT.

The rearrangement joins TRBV19 to TRBJ2-1, with D perhaps matching TRBD2 (5 bases). V was shortened by 1 base and J by 3 bases, with 13 bases between the two germline ends. This CDR3 is 16 amino acids long. From germline, CDR1 is LNHDA and CDR2 SQIVND (reference sequence). CDR3 sequence: CASSIGRGSLYNEQFF. The CDR3 DNA reads as TGTGCCAGTAGTATAGGACGGGGTTCCCTCTACAATGAGCAGTTCTTC.

The table lists this clone with a count of one. The chain links TRBV2 to TRBJ1-4; perhaps TRBD1 as D (5 bases). Trimming took off 9 bases at V and 8 bases at J, with 19 bases between the two ends. Germline loops: CDR1 SNHLY, CDR2 FYNNEI. The CDR3 consists of 14 residues. Here the CDR3 DNA reads TGTGCCAGTGAAACTAGGACAATTAGCGAAAAACTGTTTTTT. Residues: CASETRTISEKLFF.

This chain links TRBV5-1 with TRBJ2-2, with a possible D match to TRBD1 (6 bases). In germline, CDR1 is SGHRS, CDR2 YFSETQ. The V end was cut by 5 bases, the J end by 0 bases, with 17 bases between. CDR3 length: 17 amino acids. The CDR3: CASRWSVEGANTGELFF. CDR3 in DNA: TGCGCCAGCAGGTGGAGTGTTGAGGGGGCGAACACCGGGGAGCTGTTTTTT.

The chain combines TRBV7-9 with TRBJ2-3, with a weak D call TRBD1 (6 bases). The CDR3 runs to 15 residues. V lost 2 bases and J 4 bases, leaving 13 bases between the germline ends. Germline V gene data show CDR1 as SEHNR and CDR2 as FQNEAQ (reference sequence). CDR3 in DNA: TGTGCCAGCAGCTTAATTACAGGGTCAGCAGATACGCAGTATTTT. This gives the protein CASSLITGSADTQYF.

V is TRBV4-3 and J is TRBJ2-1, with 16 bases aligning to TRBD2. The CDR3 has 18 residues. V shed 4 bases and J 4 bases; nucleotides not matched to a gene: 7. Germline CDR1 is LGHNA and CDR2 is YSLEER. The CDR3 protein is CASSPGTSGRASYNEQFF. CDR3 DNA sequence: TGCGCCAGCAGCCCCGGGACTAGCGGGAGGGCGAGTTACAATGAGCAGTTCTTC.

The genes are TRBV11-2 and TRBJ2-7; D uncertain. V dropped 0 bases and J dropped 6 bases, with 3 bases sitting between them. The length of the CDR3 is 11 residues. Germline lookup yields CDR1 SGHAT and CDR2 FQNNGV. CDR3 nucleotides: TGTGCCAGCAGCTTAGATCTCGAGCAGTACTTC. This encodes CASSLDLEQYF.

The V gene is TRBV6-5, the J gene TRBJ2-1; 14 positions agree with TRBD2. The CDR3 loop spans 16 amino acids. Germline-derived CDR1 and CDR2 are MNHEY and SVGAGI. The junction had 4 bases not matched to a gene; V was cut back by 4 bases and J by 5 bases. CDR3 sequence (DNA): TGTGCCAGCAGTTCCCCGACTAGCGGGAGGGACAATGAGCAGTTCTTC. Protein: CASSSPTSGRDNEQFF.

The genes are TRBV5-1 and TRBJ2-5; D is possibly TRBD2 (6 bases). With 5 bases removed from V and 4 bases from J, the gap between germline ends came to 12 bases. From germline, CDR1 is SGHRS and CDR2 YFSETQ. CDR3 length equals 13 residues. In DNA form, the CDR3 reads TGCGCCAGCAGACGACAAGCGGGAGAGACCCAGTACTTC. Its protein product is CASRRQAGETQYF.

The chain combines TRBV28 with TRBJ2-7, with D hard to call. Trimming removed 4 bases from V and 3 bases from J, with 10 bases in between. CDR1 is MDHEN and CDR2 is SYDVKM in the germline V gene. CDR3 length equals 13 residues. In DNA, the CDR3 is TGTGCCAGCAGTTACGGAGAGATCTACGAGCAGTACTTC. Translating it yields CASSYGEIYEQYF.

The chain couples TRBV28 to TRBJ2-7, with 8 bases that match TRBD2. J gave up 4 bases and V 7 bases, and 9 bases lay outside the gene matches. Germline lookup yields CDR1 MDHEN and CDR2 SYDVKM. This CDR3 contains 14 residues. The CDR3 is CASKWAGGGYEQYF. The CDR3 DNA is TGTGCCAGCAAGTGGGCGGGAGGAGGGTACGAGCAGTACTTC.

The chain links TRBV28 to TRBJ1-2; possible D gene TRBD1, 6 bases. The CDR3 is 11 residues long. Trimming removed 8 bases from V and 8 bases from J, with 12 bases in between. Germline V CDR1 and CDR2: MDHEN, SYDVKM. The CDR3 bases are TGTGCCAGCCAGGGGTCTAGAGGCTACACCTTC. Protein: CASQGSRGYTF.

The V gene is TRBV7-2, the J gene TRBJ2-1; D is ambiguous. CDR1 and CDR2 (germline): SGHTA, FQGNSA. The germline V and J ends were trimmed by 5 bases and 2 bases, with 10 bases remaining between them. The CDR3 is made up of 14 amino acids. CDR3 bases: TGTGCCAGCAGCCCCGGGTCTACCTACAATGAGCAGTTCTTC. It specifies CASSPGSTYNEQFF.

V and J are TRBV11-1 and TRBJ2-2, with D perhaps given as TRBD1 or TRBD2 (5 bases each). Trimming pared 6 bases from V and 1 base from J, leaving 12 bases between. Per the germline V gene, CDR1 is SGHAT and CDR2 is FQDESV (reference sequence). The CDR3 is made up of 15 amino acids. The CDR3 DNA is TGTGCCAGCAGAAGACAGCGGATGAACACCGGGGAGCTGTTTTTT. Its translation is CASRRQRMNTGELFF.

The V call is TRBV6-1, the J call TRBJ2-3; D is uncertain. The V end was cut by 4 bases, the J end by 4 bases, with 9 bases between. This CDR3 region has 13 residues. Looked up from germline, CDR1 is MNHNS and CDR2 is SASEGT. The CDR3 DNA follows: TGTGCCAGCAGTGCCGTCATGGCAGATACGCAGTATTTT. It codes for CASSAVMADTQYF.

The V call is TRBV18, the J call TRBJ2-1; 8 bases align to TRBD2. Germline assignment: CDR1 KGHSH and CDR2 LQKENI. The V and J ends lost 3 bases and 9 bases, in that order; junction bases with no gene match: 10. CDR3 length: 15 amino acids. Written as DNA, the CDR3 is TGTGCCAGCTCACCCTCCCAAGCGGGGGTGAGTGAGCAGTTCTTC. It translates to CASSPSQAGVSEQFF.

The CDR3 sequence: CASVGLAGAGRVNEQFF. The DNA for the CDR3 is TGTGCCAGCGTTGGACTAGCGGGAGCTGGGCGTGTCAATGAGCAGTTCTTC. V and J are TRBV11-2 and TRBJ2-1; TRBD2 agrees at 13 bases. J was trimmed by 6 bases and V by 8 bases; bases with no gene match: 13. CDR1 and CDR2 from the germline V gene are SGHAT and FQNNGV. The CDR3 is 17 amino acids. The variable domain in full, completed from reference TRBV11-2 and TRBJ2-1, reads EAGVAQSPRYKIIEKRQSVAFWCNPISGHATLYWYQQILGQGPKLLIQFQNNGVVDDSQLPKDRFSAERLKGVDSTLKIQPAKLEDSAVYLCASVGLAGAGRVNEQFFGPGTRLTVL.

V gene TRBV4-3 combines with J gene TRBJ1-2; 8 bases line up with TRBD1. The CDR3 length is 14 residues. The germline gives CDR1 LGHNA, CDR2 YSLEER. V dropped 4 bases and J dropped 3; count of bases not matched to a gene: 4. The CDR3 reads CASSLGQGDYGYTF. For the CDR3, the DNA is TGCGCCAGCAGCCTCGGACAGGGCGACTATGGCTACACCTTC.

This clone is a singleton in its sample. The chain joins TRBV5-4 to TRBJ2-7; the match to TRBD2 covers 7 bases. The CDR3 spans 13 residues. Germline-derived CDR1 and CDR2 are SGHNT and YYREEE (reference sequence). Losses at the gene ends were 0 bases for V and 6 bases for J; bases not matched to a gene: 3. The CDR3: CASSLVGGSEQYF. In nucleotides, the CDR3 is TGTGCCAGCAGCTTGGTCGGGGGGAGCGAGCAGTACTTC. Variable domain in full (rest from reference TRBV5-4 and TRBJ2-7): ETGVTQSPTHLIKTRGQQVTLRCSSQSGHNTVSWYQQALGQGPQFIFQYYREEENGRGNFPPRFSGLQFPNYSSELNVNALELDDSALYLCASSLVGGSEQYFGPGTRLTVT.

This CDR3 is CASSLGGAGGMYEQYF. The CDR3 region has the DNA TGTGCCAGCAGCCTCGGGGGAGCGGGAGGGATGTACGAGCAGTACTTC. This chain uses TRBV7-2 with TRBJ2-7, with TRBD2 matching 10 bases. After removal of 5 bases from V and 4 bases from J, the junction contained 11 bases not matched to a gene. Germline CDR1 is SGHTA and CDR2 is FQGNSA. The CDR3 has 16 amino acids.

The chain combines TRBV5-1 with TRBJ2-5; the D is unclear. Germline CDR1 is SGHRS and CDR2 is YFSETQ. The CDR3 is 12 amino acids. V was clipped by 1 base and J by 5 bases, with 6 bases between them. The CDR3 nucleotides read TGCGCCAGCAGCTTGCAGATCGAGACCCAGTACTTC. Translation: CASSLQIETQYF.

The V and J genes are TRBV28 and TRBJ2-7, with D possibly TRBD1 on 6 matching bases. Germline V CDR1 and CDR2: MDHEN, SYDVKM. The germline V and J ends were trimmed by 4 bases and 1 base, with 17 bases remaining between them. There are 16 residues in the CDR3. In DNA form, the CDR3 reads TGTGCCAGCAGTTCGGGCTCCCGGGACAAATCCTACGAGCAGTACTTC. This gives the protein CASSSGSRDKSYEQYF.